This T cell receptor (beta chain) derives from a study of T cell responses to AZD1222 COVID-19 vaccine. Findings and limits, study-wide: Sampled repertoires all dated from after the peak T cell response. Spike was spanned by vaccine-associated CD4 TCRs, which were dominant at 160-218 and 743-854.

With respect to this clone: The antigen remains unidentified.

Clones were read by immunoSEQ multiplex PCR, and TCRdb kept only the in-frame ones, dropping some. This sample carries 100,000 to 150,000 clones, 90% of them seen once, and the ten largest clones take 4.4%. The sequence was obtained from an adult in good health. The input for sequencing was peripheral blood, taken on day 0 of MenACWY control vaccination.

CDR3 protein: CASSFGAGGPNYGYTF. The CDR3 DNA is TGTGCCAGCAGTTTCGGGGCAGGGGGCCCAAACTATGGCTACACCTTC. V is TRBV27 and J is TRBJ1-2; 8 bases fit TRBD1. The germline gives CDR1 MNHEY, CDR2 SMNVEV (reference sequence). The V segment lost 3 bases and the J segment 2 bases; nucleotides outside the gene matches: 8. CDR3 length: 16 residues.